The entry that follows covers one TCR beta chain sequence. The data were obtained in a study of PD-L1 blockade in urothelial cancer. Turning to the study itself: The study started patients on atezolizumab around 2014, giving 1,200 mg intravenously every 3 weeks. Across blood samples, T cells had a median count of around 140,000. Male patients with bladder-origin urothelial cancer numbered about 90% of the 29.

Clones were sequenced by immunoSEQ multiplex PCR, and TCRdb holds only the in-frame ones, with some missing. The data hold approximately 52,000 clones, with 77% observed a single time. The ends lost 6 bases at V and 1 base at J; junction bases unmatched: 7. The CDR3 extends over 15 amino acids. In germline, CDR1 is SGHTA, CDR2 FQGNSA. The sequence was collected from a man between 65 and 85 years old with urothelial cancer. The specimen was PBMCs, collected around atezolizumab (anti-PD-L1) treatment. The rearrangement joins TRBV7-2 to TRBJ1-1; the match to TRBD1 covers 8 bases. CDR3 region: CASSRAGGANTEAFF. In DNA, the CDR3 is TGTGCCAGCAGTAGGGCAGGGGGCGCGAACACTGAAGCTTTCTTT. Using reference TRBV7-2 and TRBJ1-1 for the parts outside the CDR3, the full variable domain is GAGVSQSPSNKVTEKGKDVELRCDPISGHTALYWYRQSLGQGLEFLIYFQGNSAPDKSGLPSDRFSAERTGGSVSTLTIQRTQQEDSAVYLCASSRAGGANTEAFFGQGTRLTVV.